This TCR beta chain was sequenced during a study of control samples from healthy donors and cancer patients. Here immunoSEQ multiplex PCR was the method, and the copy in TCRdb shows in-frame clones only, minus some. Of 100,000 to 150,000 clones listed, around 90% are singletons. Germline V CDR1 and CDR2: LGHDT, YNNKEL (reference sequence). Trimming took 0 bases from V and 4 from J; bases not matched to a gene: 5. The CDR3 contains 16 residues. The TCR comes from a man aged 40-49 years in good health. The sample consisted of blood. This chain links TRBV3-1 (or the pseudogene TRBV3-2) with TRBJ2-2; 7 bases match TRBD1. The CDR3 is CASSQEASGGTGELFF. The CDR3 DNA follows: TGTGCCAGCAGCCAAGAGGCCTCAGGGGGCACCGGGGAGCTGTTTTTT.